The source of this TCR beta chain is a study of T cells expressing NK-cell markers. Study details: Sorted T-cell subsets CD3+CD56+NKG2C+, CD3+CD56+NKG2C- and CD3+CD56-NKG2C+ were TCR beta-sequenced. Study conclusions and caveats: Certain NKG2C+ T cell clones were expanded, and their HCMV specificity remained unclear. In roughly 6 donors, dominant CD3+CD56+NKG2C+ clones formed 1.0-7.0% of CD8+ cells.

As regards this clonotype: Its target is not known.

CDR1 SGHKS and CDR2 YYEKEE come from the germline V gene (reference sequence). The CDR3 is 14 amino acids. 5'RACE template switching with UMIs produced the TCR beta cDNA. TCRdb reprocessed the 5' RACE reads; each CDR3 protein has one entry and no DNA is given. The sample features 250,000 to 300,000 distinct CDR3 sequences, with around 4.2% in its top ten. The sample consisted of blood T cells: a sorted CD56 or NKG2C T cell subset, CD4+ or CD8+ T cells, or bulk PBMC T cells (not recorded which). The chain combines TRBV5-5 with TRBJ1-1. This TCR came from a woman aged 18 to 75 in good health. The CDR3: CASSKTGGNTEAFF. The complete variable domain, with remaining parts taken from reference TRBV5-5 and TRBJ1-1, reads DAGVTQSPTHLIKTRGQQVTLRCSPISGHKSVSWYQQVLGQGPQFIFQYYEKEERGRGNFPDRFSARQFPNYSSELNVNALLLGDSALYLCASSKTGGNTEAFFGQGTRLTVV.